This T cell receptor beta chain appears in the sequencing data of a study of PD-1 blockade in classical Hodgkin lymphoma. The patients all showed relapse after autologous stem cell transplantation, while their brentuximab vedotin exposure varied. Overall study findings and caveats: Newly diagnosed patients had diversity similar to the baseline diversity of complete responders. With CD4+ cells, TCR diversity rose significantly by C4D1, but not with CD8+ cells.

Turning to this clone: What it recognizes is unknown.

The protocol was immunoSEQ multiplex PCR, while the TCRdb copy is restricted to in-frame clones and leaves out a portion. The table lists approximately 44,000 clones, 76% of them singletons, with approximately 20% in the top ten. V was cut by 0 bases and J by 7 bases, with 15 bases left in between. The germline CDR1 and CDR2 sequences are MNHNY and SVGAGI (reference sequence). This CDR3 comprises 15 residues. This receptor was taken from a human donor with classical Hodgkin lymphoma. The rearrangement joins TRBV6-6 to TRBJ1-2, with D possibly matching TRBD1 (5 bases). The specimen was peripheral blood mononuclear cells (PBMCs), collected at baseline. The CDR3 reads CASSYSREGPPGYTF. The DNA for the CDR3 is TGTGCCAGCAGTTACTCGCGGGAGGGGCCCCCTGGCTACACCTTC.